This T cell receptor (beta chain) appears in the sequencing data of a study of CD8 T cells in ankylosing spondylitis. Each CDR3 protein is one row after TCRdb ran MiXCR on the 5' RACE reads. This sample has just over 150,000 distinct CDR3 sequences, with approximately 20% found just once. This clonotype showed up many times. Germline lookup yields CDR1 MGHDK and CDR2 SYGVNS. The CDR3 length is 18 residues. V was clipped by 6 bases and J by 2 bases, with 20 bases between them. Sequencing input: blood, either unsorted or a sorted T cell fraction (not recorded which). This chain connects TRBV25-1 to TRBJ2-6, with D possibly TRBD1 on 6 matching bases. The receptor comes from a male donor with ankylosing spondylitis or in good health (not recorded which). In nucleotides, the CDR3 is TGTGCCAGCAGCGGAACAAACAGGGTCTCGGCTGGGGCCAACGTCCTGACTTTC. It yields the protein CASSGTNRVSAGANVLTF.